This T cell receptor beta chain was sequenced in a study of blood T cell repertoires in COVID-19. At the level of the study: Collection of acute and convalescent COVID-19 samples took place in the United States, Italy and Spain. PBMCs, B-cell-depleted T cells, or T cells provided the cDNA or gDNA that made up the material.

Unmatched junction bases numbered 9, after V lost 3 bases and J lost 2 bases. Looked up from germline, CDR1 is SGHNT and CDR2 is YYREEE (reference sequence). The CDR3 has 17 residues. Per the study methods: Reference gene primers were amplified, and this amplification served to estimate nucleated cell counts. Generated by immunoSEQ multiplex PCR, the TCRdb table keeps only in-frame clones and is missing some. D and trimming were read from the DNA, whereas the V and J calls and clone size are those reported in that table. The sample consists of about 160,000 clones, approximately 87% of them appearing once.

The chain combines TRBV5-4 with TRBJ2-1, with 9 bases identical to TRBD2. The receptor comes from a woman aged 70 to 79 with acute or convalescent COVID-19. The sequenced material came from peripheral blood. CDR3 region: CASSSETGGRAYNEQFF. The CDR3 DNA is TGTGCCAGCAGCTCGGAAACGGGCGGGAGGGCCTACAATGAGCAGTTCTTC.